Reported below is one T cell receptor (beta chain). TCRdb reworked the 5' RACE reads into one entry per CDR3 protein, no DNA. The record lists some 460,000 distinct CDR3 sequences, of which the ten most abundant hold 1.4%. Germline V CDR1 and CDR2: KGHDR, SFDVKD. The CDR3 is made up of 15 amino acids. The sample is drawn from a study of T cells expressing NK-cell markers. Study-level information: It was sorted CD3+CD56-NKG2C+, CD3+CD56+NKG2C- and CD3+CD56+NKG2C+ T cells that provided the TCR beta repertoires.

The TCR originated in a woman aged 45 to 65 in good health. The J gene is TRBJ2-7, the V gene TRBV24-1; the TRBD1 assignment by TCRdb is unverifiable without DNA. Source material: blood T cells: a sorted CD56 or NKG2C T cell subset, CD4+ or CD8+ T cells, or bulk PBMC T cells (not recorded which). CDR3 region: CATSDKDTPSYEQYF.